The 31 T cell receptor beta chains in this list originate from one sample, sequenced in a study of Graves' ophthalmopathy and Graves' hyperthyroidism. The authors amplified TCR beta CDR3 regions from RNA transcripts. First-round RT-PCR relied on HTBI primers, and a second-round multiplex PCR came next. TCRdb recomputed calls from the multiplex PCR reads with MiXCR, one row per CDR3 protein. The sample holds 360,000 or so distinct CDR3 sequences, approximately 20% seen once. Sequencing was done on a sample of peripheral blood. The receptors derive from a woman aged 18-29 years with Graves' ophthalmopathy.

This clonotype came up many times. The CDR3 coding sequence is TGTGCCAGTAGTAAGGCAGGCCCCTACGAGCAGTACTTC. It specifies CASSKAGPYEQYF. The chain carries TRBV19 and TRBJ2-7, with D hard to call. This CDR3 spans 13 amino acids. CDR1 is LNHDA and CDR2 is SQIVND in the germline V gene (reference sequence). Trimming shortened V by 4 bases and J by 2 bases, and 9 bases separated the two germline ends.

This clonotype was observed at least ten times. The genes are TRBV29-1 and TRBJ1-5, with D perhaps TRBD1 (5 bases). The CDR3 is 15 amino acids. V lost 5 bases and J 3 bases, leaving 17 bases between the germline ends. Per germline, CDR1 SQVTM and CDR2 ANQGSEA. CDR3 protein: CSVSTETAANQPQHF. In nucleotides, the CDR3 is TGCAGCGTTAGCACCGAGACAGCGGCCAATCAGCCCCAGCATTTT.

This clonotype has at least ten counts. This rearrangement joins TRBV7-2 to TRBJ2-5; D might be TRBD1 (6 bases). This CDR3 has 14 residues. V was clipped by 4 bases and J by 1 base, with 10 bases between them. Germline V gene data show CDR1 as SGHTA and CDR2 as FQGNSA. CDR3 bases: TGTGCCAGCAGCTCCAGGGGAAGCCAAGAGACCCAGTACTTC. Translated, it gives CASSSRGSQETQYF. The complete variable domain, with remaining parts taken from reference TRBV7-2 and TRBJ2-5, reads GAGVSQSPSNKVTEKGKDVELRCDPISGHTALYWYRQSLGQGLEFLIYFQGNSAPDKSGLPSDRFSAERTGGSVSTLTIQRTQQEDSAVYLCASSSRGSQETQYFGPGTRLLVL.

This clonotype occurred many times. This chain links TRBV4-2 with TRBJ2-7, with a weak D call TRBD2 (6 bases). V lost 5 bases and J 6 bases, leaving 17 bases between the germline ends. The CDR3 contains 14 residues. Germline-derived CDR1 and CDR2 are LGHNA and YNFKEQ. CDR3 in amino acids: CASSSADYPSEQYF. CDR3 in DNA: TGTGCCAGCAGCTCCGCGGACTACCCCTCCGAGCAGTACTTC.

In its sample, this clonotype was seen many times. The V gene is TRBV4-1, the J gene TRBJ1-5; 8 bases align to TRBD1. CDR1 is MGHRA, CDR2 YSYEKL, per germline. This CDR3 comprises 17 residues. Germline trimming cut 3 bases from V and 6 bases from J; bases unmatched to any gene: 13. CDR3 sequence: CASSQGQEITFSQPQHF. CDR3 in DNA: TGCGCCAGCAGCCAGGGACAGGAGATAACCTTTAGTCAGCCCCAGCATTTT.

This clonotype was seen ten or more times. This chain links TRBV27 with TRBJ1-6, with D maybe TRBD1 (5 bases). The germline gives CDR1 MNHEY, CDR2 SMNVEV (reference sequence). The CDR3 is 19 residues long. Trimming stripped 7 bases from V and 0 bases from J, with 22 bases between. As DNA, the CDR3 is TGTGCCAGCACCGAGGGCAGAGTGGTTCAGGGCTCCTATAATTCACCCCTCCACTTT. Its translation: CASTEGRVVQGSYNSPLHF.

This clonotype was counted at least ten times. One base away lies a much larger clone, so this may be a sequencing read error. J is TRBJ1-5 and V is TRBV6-1; D is perhaps TRBD2 (6 bases). The end of the DNA aligns better with TRBJ2-3, so the J call may be wrong. The CDR3 is 18 residues long. The V gene's germline CDR1 is MNHNS and CDR2 SASEGT. CDR3 sequence: CASSEGSGRPYSNQPQYF. The CDR3 DNA reads TGTGCCAGCAGTGAAGGTTCGGGGAGGCCGTATAGCAATCAGCCCCAGTATTTT.

The table lists this clonotype with many counts. The chain combines TRBV2 with TRBJ1-1; no clear D gene. V lost 9 bases, J lost 0 bases, and 17 bases lay in between. CDR1 SNHLY and CDR2 FYNNEI come from the germline V gene. The CDR3 sequence is 15 residues long. The CDR3 region has the DNA TGTGCCAGTTTTCCAAGTAACAGAATGAACACTGAAGCTTTCTTT. Its protein product is CASFPSNRMNTEAFF.

In this sample, this clonotype turned up many times. The chain recombines TRBV9 with TRBJ2-7; TRBD2 agrees at 13 bases. The CDR3 loop spans 14 amino acids. Germline values: CDR1 SGDLS, CDR2 YYNGEE. The junction had 4 bases not matched to a gene; V was cut back by 4 bases and J by 6 bases. The CDR3 sequence: CASSRTSGRFEQYF. CDR3 DNA sequence: TGTGCCAGCAGCCGGACTAGCGGGAGATTCGAGCAGTACTTC.

This clonotype was observed at least ten times. The chain couples TRBV4-3 to TRBJ2-7; TRBD2 might be the D (6 bases). The CDR3 runs to 14 residues. Trimming left V 4 bases short and J 5 bases short, with 15 bases between. Germline CDR1 reads LGHNA; CDR2 reads YSLEER. The CDR3 sequence is CASSRGASANEQYF. The CDR3 DNA reads as TGCGCCAGCAGCCGAGGGGCTAGCGCGAACGAGCAGTACTTC.

This clonotype was counted many times. The chain has TRBV29-1 and TRBJ1-1; a possible D gene is TRBD1 (5 bases). The CDR3 is 14 residues long. Trimming left V 5 bases short and J 6 bases short, with 19 bases between. Germline V CDR1 and CDR2: SQVTM, ANQGSEA. For the CDR3, the DNA is TGCAGCGTTACCCCCCTACAGGAGGGCCCTGAAGCTTTCTTT. Its translation is CSVTPLQEGPEAFF. The full variable domain, its missing parts supplied by reference TRBV29-1 and TRBJ1-1, is SAVISQKPSRDICQRGTSLTIQCQVDSQVTMMFWYRQQPGQSLTLIATANQGSEATYESGFVIDKFPISRPNLTFSTLTVSNMSPEDSSIYLCSVTPLQEGPEAFFGQGTRLTVV.

This clonotype was seen repeatedly, ten times or more. The V call is TRBV15, the J call TRBJ1-5; 7 bases are a match to TRBD1. The junction had 8 bases not matched to a gene; V was cut back by 5 bases and J by 4 bases. Germline assignment: CDR1 LNHNV and CDR2 YYDKDF (reference sequence). The CDR3 runs to 15 residues. CDR3 sequence: CATSSRTGPNQPQHF. The CDR3 DNA reads as TGTGCCACCAGCTCTCGGACAGGTCCGAATCAGCCCCAGCATTTT.

Many counts were recorded for this clonotype. The chain joins TRBV20-1 to TRBJ2-7; 8 bases map to TRBD1. This CDR3 is 14 amino acids long. Germline loops: CDR1 DFQATT, CDR2 SNEGSKA (reference sequence). V dropped 5 bases and J dropped 0; count of bases not matched to a gene: 6. The CDR3 loop reads CSAPGGAGSYEQYF. The CDR3 region has the DNA TGCAGTGCTCCAGGGGGCGCGGGCTCCTACGAGCAGTACTTC.

This clonotype came up many times. The J gene is TRBJ1-1, the V gene TRBV29-1; D perhaps matches TRBD1 (5 bases). Germline V CDR1 and CDR2: SQVTM, ANQGSEA. The V end lost 7 bases, the J end lost 0 bases, and 9 bases lay between the germline ends. This CDR3 comprises 12 residues. The CDR3 coding sequence is TGCAGCGGACAGAGAGTGAACACTGAAGCTTTCTTT. Translating it yields CSGQRVNTEAFF.

This clonotype was found many times. The V call is TRBV7-3, the J call TRBJ2-2, with TRBD2 as a possible D gene (6 bases). The length of the CDR3 is 15 residues. In germline, CDR1 is SGHTA, CDR2 FQGTGA. V lost 5 bases, J lost 6 bases, and 16 bases lay in between. The CDR3 coding sequence is TGTGCCAGCAGCCCTAGCCGGGAGAGGGCCGGGGAGCTGTTTTTT. This encodes CASSPSRERAGELFF.

This clonotype was observed a handful of times. This chain links TRBV19 with TRBJ1-1, with 7 bases lining up with TRBD1. The J segment lost 0 bases and the V segment lost 5 bases, leaving 9 bases of the junction unmatched. From germline, CDR1 is LNHDA and CDR2 SQIVND (reference sequence). The CDR3 runs to 16 residues. Here the CDR3 DNA reads TGTGCCAGTAGTGGCTCCTTGACAGGGCTGAACACTGAAGCTTTCTTT. Its translation: CASSGSLTGLNTEAFF.

This chain joins TRBV6-1 and TRBJ2-5; 10 nucleotides agree with TRBD2. V was clipped by 4 bases and J by 5 bases; unmatched bases: 10. Germline CDR1 MNHNS, CDR2 SASEGT. CDR3 length equals 16 residues. The CDR3 region is CASSGAGGLRVETQYF. In DNA form, the CDR3 reads TGTGCCAGCAGTGGAGCGGGAGGGTTGAGAGTGGAGACCCAGTACTTC.

This clonotype was counted at least ten times. The chain joins TRBV6-2 or TRBV6-3 to TRBJ2-7, with D unclear. Trimming shortened V by 5 bases and J by 3 bases, and 2 bases separated the two germline ends. Germline V gives CDR1 MNHEY, CDR2 SVGEGT. The CDR3 has 10 residues. The CDR3 loop is CASSNYEQYF. The CDR3, as DNA: TGTGCCAGCAGTAACTACGAGCAGTACTTC.

This clonotype was found many times. The V gene is TRBV6-2 or TRBV6-3, the J gene TRBJ2-7; maybe TRBD2 (6 bases). This CDR3 is built from 14 residues. Trimming took 7 bases from V and 0 from J, leaving 13 bases between them. Germline values: CDR1 MNHEY, CDR2 SVGEGT. The CDR3: CASTDFGGSYEQYF. Here the CDR3 DNA reads TGTGCCAGCACCGATTTCGGGGGCTCCTACGAGCAGTACTTC.

This clonotype occurred many times. The chain carries TRBV29-1 and TRBJ2-7; 9 bases agree with TRBD1. There are 13 residues in the CDR3. V was pared by 5 bases and J by 5 bases, with 7 bases of the junction left unmatched. CDR1 SQVTM and CDR2 ANQGSEA come from the germline V gene. The CDR3 DNA is TGCAGCGTTATGACAGGGGGGAGGGACGAGCAGTACTTC. Protein product: CSVMTGGRDEQYF.

This chain links TRBV19 with TRBJ2-2; 8 nucleotides match TRBD1. Germline-derived CDR1 and CDR2 are LNHDA and SQIVND (reference sequence). This CDR3 contains 15 residues. Losses at the gene ends were 6 bases for V and 1 base for J; bases not matched to a gene: 4. CDR3 nucleotide sequence: TGTGCCAGTAGAGTGGACAGGGTGAACACCGGGGAGCTGTTTTTT. It encodes CASRVDRVNTGELFF. Full variable domain (remainder filled in from reference TRBV19 and TRBJ2-2): DGGITQSPKYLFRKEGQNVTLSCEQNLNHDAMYWYRQDPGQGLRLIYYSQIVNDFQKGDIAEGYSVSREKKESFPLTVTSAQKNPTAFYLCASRVDRVNTGELFFGEGSRLTVL.

This clonotype has ten or more counts. The DNA is left out, because the CDR3 cannot be placed on it with certainty; the CDR3 is given as TCRdb lists it. The chain links TRBV5-6 to TRBJ1-5; the listed D gene, TRBD1, was not tested against the DNA. Germline V gene lookup returns CDR1 SGHDT and CDR2 YYEEEE. A total of 15 residues make up the CDR3, ends included. The CDR3 region is CASSFGEGRGQPQHF.

This clonotype was picked up many times. The gene calls are TRBV7-2 and TRBJ1-2, with TRBD1 as a possible D gene (5 bases). Trimming removed 1 base at V and 5 bases at J, with 14 bases between. Per germline, CDR1 SGHTA and CDR2 FQGNSA. This CDR3 region has 15 residues. CDR3 DNA: TGTGCCAGCAGCTTAGGAACAGGTCTTGTGTATGGCTACACCTTC. Its protein product is CASSLGTGLVYGYTF.

This clonotype occurred many times. The rearrangement links TRBV6-5 to TRBJ2-5, with 7 bases that match TRBD1. Germline CDR1 MNHEY, CDR2 SVGAGI. The CDR3 extends over 16 amino acids. Losses at the gene ends were 7 bases for V and 1 base for J; bases not matched to a gene: 12. The CDR3 sequence is CASTRQGGRTQETQYF. CDR3 DNA sequence: TGTGCCAGCACCCGACAGGGTGGCCGAACCCAAGAGACCCAGTACTTC.

This clonotype was recorded once. This rearrangement joins TRBV5-8 to TRBJ1-2, with 8 bases that match TRBD1. Trimming took 4 bases from V and 4 from J; bases not matched to a gene: 6. Germline V gene data show CDR1 as SGHTS and CDR2 as YDEGEE. The CDR3 is 14 residues long. This CDR3 is CASSEQGVGYGYTF. The CDR3 DNA reads TGTGCCAGCAGCGAACAGGGGGTCGGCTATGGCTACACCTTC.

The gene calls are TRBV6-2 or TRBV6-3 and TRBJ2-2; maybe TRBD2 (7 bases). The CDR3 has 14 amino acids. The ends were cut back, 11 bases at V and 3 bases at J, with 16 bases in the middle. Germline CDR1 is MNHEY and CDR2 is SVGEGT. For the CDR3, the DNA is TGTGCCTCGCGGGGGCGCGCGGACACCGGGGAGCTGTTTTTT. Its protein product is CASRGRADTGELFF.

This clonotype showed up many times. The chain couples TRBV19 to TRBJ1-1, with D unclear. CDR1 is LNHDA and CDR2 is SQIVND in the germline V gene (reference sequence). The CDR3 loop spans 14 amino acids. Trimming took off 11 bases at V and 4 bases at J, with 20 bases between the two ends. DNA of the CDR3: TGTGCCGCTAAAACGGGTGTCTTGGGCACTGAAGCTTTCTTT. This encodes CAAKTGVLGTEAFF.

In its sample, this clonotype was seen many times. The V and J genes are TRBV19 and TRBJ2-2; 14 nucleotides align to TRBD2. Trimming removed 7 bases from V and 4 bases from J; junction bases left unmatched: 5. Germline loops: CDR1 LNHDA, CDR2 SQIVND (reference sequence). The CDR3 sequence is 16 residues long. The CDR3 bases are TGTGCCAGTACCGCGACTAGCGGGAGGGCCACCGGGGAGCTGTTTTTT. It is translated as CASTATSGRATGELFF.

At least ten counts were recorded for this clonotype. This sequence joins TRBV29-1 and TRBJ1-2, with D unresolved. V shed 2 bases and J shed 4 bases, with 8 bases lying between them. This CDR3 has 12 amino acids. From germline, CDR1 is SQVTM and CDR2 ANQGSEA. CDR3 bases: TGCAGCGTTGAAATGACCCGCTATGGCTACACCTTC. Encoded protein: CSVEMTRYGYTF. The whole variable domain, remainder taken from reference TRBV29-1 and TRBJ1-2, is SAVISQKPSRDICQRGTSLTIQCQVDSQVTMMFWYRQQPGQSLTLIATANQGSEATYESGFVIDKFPISRPNLTFSTLTVSNMSPEDSSIYLCSVEMTRYGYTFGSGTRLTVV.

This clonotype was counted many times. The V call is TRBV2, the J call TRBJ1-5; D might be TRBD1 (6 bases). Germline loops: CDR1 SNHLY, CDR2 FYNNEI. There are 15 residues in the CDR3. V gave up 3 bases and J gave up 4 bases, with 13 bases separating them. Here the CDR3 reads CASSDRGRSNQPQHF. As DNA, the CDR3 is TGTGCCAGCAGTGACCGGGGGCGCAGTAATCAGCCCCAGCATTTT.

This clonotype occurred many times. The genes are TRBV6-2 or TRBV6-3 and TRBJ1-5; tentatively, D is TRBD1 (5 bases). CDR3 length: 16 residues. Germline-derived CDR1 and CDR2 are MNHEY and SVGEGT. Trimming cost V 2 bases and J 1 base, with 12 bases left between them. The chain's CDR3 is CASSYGAVSSNQPQHF. In DNA, the CDR3 is TGTGCCAGCAGTTACGGGGCAGTCTCAAGCAATCAGCCCCAGCATTTT.